This T cell receptor (beta chain) derives from a study of blood T cell repertoires in COVID-19. Overall study context: COVID-19 samples, acute and convalescent, were from the United States, Italy and Spain. T cells, B-cell-depleted T cells, or PBMCs provided the cDNA or gDNA that served as material.

Germline V gene data show CDR1 as SGHKS and CDR2 as YYEKEE (reference sequence). This CDR3 contains 14 residues. Trimming removed 4 bases at V and 2 bases at J, with 12 bases between. Authors' data handling: Amplification of reference gene primers was used by the study to estimate nucleated cell counts. Sequenced by immunoSEQ multiplex PCR; TCRdb stores in-frame clones only, minus some. The V and J calls and the clone size are those of that table, but D and trimming were determined from the DNA. The profile shows roughly 240,000 clones, roughly 88% of them singletons. Patients of the Seattle cohort, enrolled during active infection, were followed longitudinally.

The chain has TRBV5-5 and TRBJ1-2; tentative D call: TRBD1 (5 bases). Sequenced: peripheral blood. The TCR sequence derives from a woman aged 80 or older with COVID-19, enrolled during active disease. CDR3 nucleotide sequence: TGTGCCAGCAGCCCCAAGGAGGGGAACTATGGCTACACCTTC. Translation: CASSPKEGNYGYTF.